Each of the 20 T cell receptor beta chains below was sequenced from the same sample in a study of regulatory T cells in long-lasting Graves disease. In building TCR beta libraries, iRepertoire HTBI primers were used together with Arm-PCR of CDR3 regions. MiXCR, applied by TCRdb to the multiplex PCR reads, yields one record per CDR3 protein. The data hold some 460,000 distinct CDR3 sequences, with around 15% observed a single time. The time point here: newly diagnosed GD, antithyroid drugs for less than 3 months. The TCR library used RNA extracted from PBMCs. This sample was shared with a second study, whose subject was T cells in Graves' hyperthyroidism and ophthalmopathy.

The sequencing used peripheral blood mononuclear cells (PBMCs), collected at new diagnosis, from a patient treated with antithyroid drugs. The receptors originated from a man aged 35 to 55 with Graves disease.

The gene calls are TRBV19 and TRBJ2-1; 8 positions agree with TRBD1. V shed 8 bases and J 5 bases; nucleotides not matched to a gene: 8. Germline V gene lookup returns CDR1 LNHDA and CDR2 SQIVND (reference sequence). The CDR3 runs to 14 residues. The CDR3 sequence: CASRRTGMNNEQFF. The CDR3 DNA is TGTGCCAGTCGCAGGACAGGGATGAACAATGAGCAGTTCTTC.

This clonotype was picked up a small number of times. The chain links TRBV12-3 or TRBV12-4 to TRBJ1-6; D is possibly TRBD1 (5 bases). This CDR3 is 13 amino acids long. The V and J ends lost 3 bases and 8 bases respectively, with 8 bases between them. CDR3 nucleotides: TGTGCCAGCAGTTTTGACAGTTATTCACCCCTCCACTTT. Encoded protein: CASSFDSYSPLHF.

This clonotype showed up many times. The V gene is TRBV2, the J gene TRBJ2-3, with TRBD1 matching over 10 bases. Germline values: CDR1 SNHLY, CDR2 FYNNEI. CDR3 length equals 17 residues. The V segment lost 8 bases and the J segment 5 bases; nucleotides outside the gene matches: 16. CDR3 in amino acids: CASSSRDRGQLKDTQYF. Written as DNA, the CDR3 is TGTGCCAGCTCCTCCCGGGACAGGGGCCAACTGAAAGATACGCAGTATTTT.

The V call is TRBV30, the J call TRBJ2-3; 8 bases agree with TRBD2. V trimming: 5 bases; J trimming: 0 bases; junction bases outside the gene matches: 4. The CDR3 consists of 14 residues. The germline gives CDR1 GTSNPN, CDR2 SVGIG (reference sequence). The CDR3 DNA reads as TGTGCCTGGGGTTTAGCGGGAAGCACAGATACGCAGTATTTT. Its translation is CAWGLAGSTDTQYF.

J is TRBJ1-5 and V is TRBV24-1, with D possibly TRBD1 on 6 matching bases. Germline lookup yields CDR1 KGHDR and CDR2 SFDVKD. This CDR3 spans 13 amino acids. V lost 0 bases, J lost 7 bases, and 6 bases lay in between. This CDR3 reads CATSDLQGQPQHF. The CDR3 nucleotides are TGTGCCACCAGTGATTTGCAGGGGCAGCCCCAGCATTTT.

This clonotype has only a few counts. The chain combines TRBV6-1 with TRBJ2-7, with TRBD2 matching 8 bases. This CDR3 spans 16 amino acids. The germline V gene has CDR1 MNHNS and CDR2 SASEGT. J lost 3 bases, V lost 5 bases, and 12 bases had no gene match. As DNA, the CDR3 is TGTGCCAGCAGTAACTTAGTCGCGGGAGGATTCTACGAGCAGTACTTC. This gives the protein CASSNLVAGGFYEQYF.

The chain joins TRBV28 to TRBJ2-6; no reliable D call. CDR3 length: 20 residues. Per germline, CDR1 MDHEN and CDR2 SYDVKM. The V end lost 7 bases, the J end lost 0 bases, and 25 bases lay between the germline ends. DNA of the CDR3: TGTGCCAGCAAACCATTAGGATTATCGGGTGCTCGCTCTGGGGCCAACGTCCTGACTTTC. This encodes CASKPLGLSGARSGANVLTF.

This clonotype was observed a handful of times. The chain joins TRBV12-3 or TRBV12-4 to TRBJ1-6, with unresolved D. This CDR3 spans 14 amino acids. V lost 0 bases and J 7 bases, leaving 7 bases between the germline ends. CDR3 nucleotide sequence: TGTGCCAGCAGTTTAGCGACGGAGAATTCACCCCTCCACTTT. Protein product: CASSLATENSPLHF.

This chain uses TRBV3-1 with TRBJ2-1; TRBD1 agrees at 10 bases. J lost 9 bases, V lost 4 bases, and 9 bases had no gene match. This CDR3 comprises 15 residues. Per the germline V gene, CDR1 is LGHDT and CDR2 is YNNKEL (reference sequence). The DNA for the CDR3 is TGTGCCAGCAGCCCTTTCGACAGGGGGCTGGGTGAGCAGTTCTTC. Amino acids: CASSPFDRGLGEQFF.

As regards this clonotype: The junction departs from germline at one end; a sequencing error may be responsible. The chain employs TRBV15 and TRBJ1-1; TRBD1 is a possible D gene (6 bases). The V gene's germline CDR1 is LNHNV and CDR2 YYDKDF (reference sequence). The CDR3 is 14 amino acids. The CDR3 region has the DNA TGTACCACCAGCCAGAAGGGGGACCGCCTGGGGGCTTTCTTT. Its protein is CTTSQKGDRLGAFF.

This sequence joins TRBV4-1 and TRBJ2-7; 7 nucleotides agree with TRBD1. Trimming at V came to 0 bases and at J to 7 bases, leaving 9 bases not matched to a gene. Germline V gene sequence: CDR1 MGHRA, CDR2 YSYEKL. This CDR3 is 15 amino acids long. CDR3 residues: CASSQDGQVAGEQYF. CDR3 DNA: TGCGCCAGCAGCCAAGACGGACAGGTCGCGGGTGAGCAGTACTTC.

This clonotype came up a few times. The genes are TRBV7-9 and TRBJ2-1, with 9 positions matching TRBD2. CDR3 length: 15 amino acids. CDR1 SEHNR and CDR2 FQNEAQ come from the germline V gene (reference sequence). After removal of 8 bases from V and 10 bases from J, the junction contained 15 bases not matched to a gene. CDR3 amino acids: CASRERTSARGEQFF. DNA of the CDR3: TGTGCCAGCCGGGAGCGGACTAGCGCGAGAGGCGAGCAGTTCTTC.

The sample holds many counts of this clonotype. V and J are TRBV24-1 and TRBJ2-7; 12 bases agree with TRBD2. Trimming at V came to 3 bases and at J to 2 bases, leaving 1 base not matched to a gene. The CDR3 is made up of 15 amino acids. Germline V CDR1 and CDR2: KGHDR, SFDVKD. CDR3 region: CATSDGLAGTYEQYF. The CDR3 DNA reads TGTGCCACCAGTGATGGACTAGCGGGGACCTACGAGCAGTACTTC.

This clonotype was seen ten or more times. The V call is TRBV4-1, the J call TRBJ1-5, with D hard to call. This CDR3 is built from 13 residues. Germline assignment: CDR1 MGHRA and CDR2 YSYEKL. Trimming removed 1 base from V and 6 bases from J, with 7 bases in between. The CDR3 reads CASSQVPFQPQHF. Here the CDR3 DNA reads TGCGCCAGCAGCCAAGTTCCTTTTCAGCCCCAGCATTTT.

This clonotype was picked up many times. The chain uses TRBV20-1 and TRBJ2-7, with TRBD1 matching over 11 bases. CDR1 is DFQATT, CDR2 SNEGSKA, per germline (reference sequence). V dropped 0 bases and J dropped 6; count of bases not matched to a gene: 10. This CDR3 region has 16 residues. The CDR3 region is CSARDLDRTGGLEQYF. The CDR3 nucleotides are TGCAGTGCTAGAGATCTCGACCGGACAGGGGGCCTCGAGCAGTACTTC.

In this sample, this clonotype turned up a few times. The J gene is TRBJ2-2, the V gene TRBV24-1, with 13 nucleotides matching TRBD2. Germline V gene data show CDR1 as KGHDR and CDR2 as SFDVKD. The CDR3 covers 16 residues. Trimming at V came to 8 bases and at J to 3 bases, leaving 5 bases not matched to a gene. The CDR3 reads CATTPGLAGDTGELFF. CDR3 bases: TGTGCCACCACCCCAGGACTAGCGGGAGACACCGGGGAGCTGTTTTTT.

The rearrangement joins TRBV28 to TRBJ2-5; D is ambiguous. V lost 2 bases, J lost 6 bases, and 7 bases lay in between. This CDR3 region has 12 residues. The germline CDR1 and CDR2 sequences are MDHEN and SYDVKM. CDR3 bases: TGTGCCAGCAGTTTACTGTCACAGACCCAGTACTTC. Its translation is CASSLLSQTQYF.

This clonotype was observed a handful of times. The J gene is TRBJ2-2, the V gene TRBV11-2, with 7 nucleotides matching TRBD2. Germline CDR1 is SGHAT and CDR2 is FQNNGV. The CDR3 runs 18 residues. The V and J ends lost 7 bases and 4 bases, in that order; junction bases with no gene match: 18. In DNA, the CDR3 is TGTGCCAGCAATAGGGGATCGTGGGAGGGCCTAAGCACCGGGGAGCTGTTTTTT. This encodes CASNRGSWEGLSTGELFF. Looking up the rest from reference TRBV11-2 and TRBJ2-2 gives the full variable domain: EAGVAQSPRYKIIEKRQSVAFWCNPISGHATLYWYQQILGQGPKLLIQFQNNGVVDDSQLPKDRFSAERLKGVDSTLKIQPAKLEDSAVYLCASNRGSWEGLSTGELFFGEGSRLTVL.

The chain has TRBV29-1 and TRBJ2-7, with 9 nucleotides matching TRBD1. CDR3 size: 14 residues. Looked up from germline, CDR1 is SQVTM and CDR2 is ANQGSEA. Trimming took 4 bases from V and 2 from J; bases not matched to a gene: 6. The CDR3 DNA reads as TGCAGCGTTGCCCGGGACAGGGAACCCTACGAGCAGTACTTC. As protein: CSVARDREPYEQYF.

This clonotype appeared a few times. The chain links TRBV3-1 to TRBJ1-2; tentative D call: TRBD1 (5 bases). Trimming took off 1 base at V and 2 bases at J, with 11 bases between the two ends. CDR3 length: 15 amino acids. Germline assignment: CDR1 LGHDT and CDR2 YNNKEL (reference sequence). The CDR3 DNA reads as TGTGCCAGCAGCCAAGGTGTGACAGCAAACTATGGCTACACCTTC. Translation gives CASSQGVTANYGYTF.